This TCR beta chain was recovered during a study of T-cell memory formation after mild COVID-19. The CDR3 length is 14 residues. CDR1 is SGHTA, CDR2 FQGNSA, per germline. V lost 5 bases, J lost 2 bases, and 12 bases lay in between. TCRdb passed the 5' RACE reads through MiXCR, listing each CDR3 protein once. Among 250,000 or so distinct CDR3 sequences listed, about a sixth were seen once. This TCR was sampled from a man younger than 30 who had mild COVID-19 (a few samples of this study predate the infection). Cell type and time point are not known. This chain uses TRBV7-2 with TRBJ2-5; D might be TRBD1 (5 bases). The sample consisted of PBMCs or a T cell subset sorted from them (not recorded which). CDR3 sequence reads: CASSQGAEQETQYF. CDR3 DNA sequence: TGTGCCAGCAGCCAAGGGGCCGAACAAGAGACCCAGTACTTC.